This T cell receptor (beta chain) was recorded in a study of blood T cells in healthy people across ages. About this clonotype: Its antigen is unknown.

Study-level findings and limits: Long-lived donors exceeded aged donors in naive CD4+ cells and diversity.

V shed 7 bases and J shed 2 bases, with 19 bases lying between them. The CDR3 is 16 amino acids. Germline loops: CDR1 SGHTA, CDR2 FQGNSA. Primed by a sample-barcoded 5' primer and a J-beta primer mix, a second PCR proceeded for 7 to 11 cycles. Every molecule of cDNA carried a tag from a template-switch adaptor with 12 random nucleotides. One entry per CDR3 protein results from TCRdb running MiXCR on the 5' RACE reads. The sample shows some 1.5 million distinct CDR3 sequences, less than 45% of them seen only once. This rearrangement joins TRBV7-2 to TRBJ2-3; the D is unclear. Sequencing was done on a sample of blood. This clonotype was obtained from a woman between 18 and 30 years old in good health. The CDR3 is CASKVGLYPATDTQYF. The CDR3 region has the DNA TGTGCCAGCAAAGTCGGGCTTTACCCAGCCACAGATACGCAGTATTTT.